This note documents a single TCR beta chain sequence. The sample is drawn from a study of cytomegalovirus exposure and HLA in healthy donors. Use of 60 Vbeta and 13 Jbeta primers characterized the PCR. Sequencing was performed with immunoSEQ multiplex PCR; in TCRdb, only in-frame clones are kept and a portion is missing. The table shows some 120,000 clones, with around 80% occurring only once. This CDR3 contains 15 residues. Trimming cost V 3 bases and J 3 bases, with 12 bases left between them. CDR1 is SEHNR, CDR2 FQNEAQ, per germline (reference sequence). Material: PBMCs. This chain uses TRBV7-9 with TRBJ2-1; D not certain. The clonotype was recovered from a female donor in good health and CMV-seronegative. In DNA form, the CDR3 reads TGTGCCAGCAGCTTGAGAGCCTTCGACTACAATGAGCAGTTCTTC. It codes for CASSLRAFDYNEQFF.